The clone carrying this T cell receptor (beta chain) was recorded only once. The entry originates in a study of blood T cell repertoires in COVID-19. Study as a whole: Sources were T cells, B-cell-depleted T cells, or PBMCs; the material itself was cDNA or gDNA.

V was clipped by 3 bases and J by 0 bases, with 12 bases between them. The CDR3 is 16 amino acids. CDR1 is LNHDA, CDR2 SQIVND, per germline (reference sequence). Per the original data handling: Nucleated cell counts were estimated from reference gene primer amplification. Here immunoSEQ multiplex PCR was the method, and the copy in TCRdb shows in-frame clones only, minus some. V, J and clone size are taken as reported in that table, and D and trimming were inferred from the DNA itself. The sample yields around 140,000 clones, approximately 91% seen once. The rearrangement joins TRBV19 to TRBJ1-3; D remains unclear. The specimen sequenced was peripheral blood. The source of this sequence is a man aged 70 or older with acute or convalescent COVID-19. The CDR3 spells CASSMLRQNSGNTIYF. The CDR3 DNA reads TGTGCCAGTAGTATGTTGCGTCAAAACTCTGGAAACACCATATATTTT.